The 7 T cell receptor beta chains presented below share a single source sample, sequenced in a study of T-cell reconstitution after alpha-beta-depleted transplantation in children. For TCRbeta, the library was prepared with unique molecular identifiers. Each CDR3 protein gets one entry after TCRdb re-called the PCR reads with MiXCR. The sample has about 610,000 distinct CDR3 sequences; roughly a tenth are singletons. The sample was PBMCs from the stem cell graft donor, taken from the stem cell graft. The receptors shown here come from a human donor who donated a stem cell graft to a child with acute myeloid leukemia.

This clonotype showed up just a few times. The rearrangement links TRBV20-1 to TRBJ2-2; TRBD2 agrees at 12 bases. The V gene end was trimmed by 3 bases and the J gene end by 8 bases; junction bases not matched to a gene: 7. Germline CDR1 is DFQATT and CDR2 is SNEGSKA (reference sequence). The length of the CDR3 is 15 residues. CDR3 nucleotide sequence: TGCAGTGCTAGCCGACTAGCGGGAGCTTCGGGGGAGCTGTTTTTT. The encoded protein is CSASRLAGASGELFF.

On this clonotype: A much larger clone is a single base away; this may be a read error. This rearrangement joins TRBV6-1 to TRBJ2-2, with TRBD1 as a possible D gene (6 bases). CDR1 is MNHNS, CDR2 SASEGT, per germline. CDR3 length: 15 amino acids. The germline V and J ends were trimmed by 6 bases and 1 base, with 12 bases remaining between them. The CDR3 region is CASRSGTQNTGELFF. The CDR3 DNA is TGTGCCAGCAGATCCGGGACACAGAACACCGGGGAGCTGTTTTTT.

This clonotype was counted only a few times. The chain employs TRBV2 and TRBJ2-1, with D maybe TRBD2 (6 bases). The CDR3 runs to 16 residues. V lost 5 bases and J 4 bases, leaving 18 bases between the germline ends. The germline V gene has CDR1 SNHLY and CDR2 FYNNEI. The CDR3 spells CASSPQPGLQYNEQFF. The CDR3, as DNA: TGTGCCAGCAGTCCGCAACCTGGACTACAATACAATGAGCAGTTCTTC.

This clonotype was picked up a small number of times. CDR3 amino acids: CASSYPPDSNYGYTF. The DNA of the CDR3 is TGTGCCAGCAGTTACCCCCCGGACAGTAACTATGGCTACACCTTC. The genes are TRBV6-5 and TRBJ1-2; possible D gene TRBD1, 6 bases. Germline lookup yields CDR1 MNHEY and CDR2 SVGAGI. This CDR3 is 15 amino acids long. Trimming stripped 2 bases from V and 1 base from J, with 11 bases between.

The V gene is TRBV5-1, the J gene TRBJ2-3; maybe TRBD1 (6 bases). Looked up from germline, CDR1 is SGHRS and CDR2 is YFSETQ. The CDR3 runs to 16 residues. V dropped 0 bases and J dropped 0 bases, with 11 bases sitting between them. CDR3 sequence reads: CASSLEPGDSTDTQYF. CDR3 nucleotides: TGCGCCAGCAGCTTGGAACCAGGGGACAGCACAGATACGCAGTATTTT.

This clonotype occurred a few times. Here the CDR3 reads CASSLLRDEQYF. CDR3 bases: TGTGCCAGCAGCTTACTCAGGGACGAGCAGTACTTC. The chain combines TRBV7-9 with TRBJ2-7, with TRBD1 as a possible D gene (5 bases). Trimming took 2 bases from V and 5 from J, leaving 7 bases between them. The CDR3 runs 12 residues. CDR1 SEHNR and CDR2 FQNEAQ come from the germline V gene (reference sequence).

This clonotype was seen more than once but under ten times. The rearrangement uses TRBV6-5 and TRBJ1-1, with 10 nucleotides matching TRBD1. The CDR3 contains 13 residues. V lost 6 bases, J lost 4 bases, and 2 bases stayed unmatched. From germline, CDR1 is MNHEY and CDR2 SVGAGI. The CDR3 region is CASSWTGGTEAFF. The DNA of the CDR3 is TGTGCCAGCAGCTGGACAGGGGGCACTGAAGCTTTCTTT.